Listed below are T cell receptor beta chains from one sample, sequenced in a study of shared clonotypes between healthy human individuals. Here immunoSEQ multiplex PCR was the method, and the copy in TCRdb shows in-frame clones only, minus some. The table lists roughly 1 million clones, around three quarters of them singletons, with approximately 0.5% in the top ten. The sample taken for sequencing was memory CD4+ T cells from PBMCs. These receptor sequences come from a young man in good health. Some clones in this sample may be carry-over from other donors' samples. Each CDR3 is given with its conserved first and last residue. D genes are given only for firm matches. Clone size is not always given. Where it is, it says once, few, many or a class for expanded clones.

d_call	v_call	clone_size	j_call	cdr3_nt	cdr3_aa
-	TRBV6-6	-	TRBJ1-4	TGTGCCAGCAGTTACAAGGCGTTGGGAAATGAAAAACTGTTTTTT	CASSYKALGNEKLFF
TRBD1	TRBV30	-	TRBJ1-5	TGTGCCTGGAGGGGGACAGCCAACAATCAGCCCCAGCATTTT	CAWRGTANNQPQHF
-	TRBV2	-	TRBJ1-2	TGTGCCAGCTGGATCGGGAGACCAACTATTAACTATGGCTACACCTTC	CASWIGRPTINYGYTF
-	TRBV18	-	TRBJ2-5	TGTGCCAGCTCACCAGGGACCGGGGCCCAAGAGACCCAGTACTTC	CASSPGTGAQETQYF
TRBD1	TRBV19	many	TRBJ1-2	TGTGCCAGTAGTATGGGGGGACAGGGCCTCAGCTACACCTTC	CASSMGGQGLSYTF
-	TRBV25-1	-	TRBJ2-3	TGTGCCAGCAGTCCATACACAGATACGCAGTATTTT	CASSPYTDTQYF
TRBD1	TRBV19	few	TRBJ2-7	TGTGCCAGTAGTAATCGTAAAGGGACAGGGGGCGGAGACGAGCAGTACTTC	CASSNRKGTGGGDEQYF
TRBD1	TRBV18	-	TRBJ1-5	TGTGCCAGCTCGCCAGGGACAGGGAGGCAGCCCCAGCATTTT	CASSPGTGRQPQHF
-	TRBV15	-	TRBJ2-1	TGTGCCACCAGCAGAGATCAATTTTCTGAGCAGTTCTTC	CATSRDQFSEQFF
TRBD2	TRBV5-4	-	TRBJ2-2	TGTGCCAGCAGCTTTGGTAGCGGGAGGCACACCGGGGAGCTGTTTTTT	CASSFGSGRHTGELFF
-	TRBV19	-	TRBJ2-6	TGTGCCAGTACCGCCACCGGGTCTGGGGCCAACGTCCTGACTTTC	CASTATGSGANVLTF
TRBD1	TRBV5-1	-	TRBJ1-1	TGCGCCAGCAGCCCAACAGGGGCCGGGGCGAGCACTGAAGCTTTCTTT	CASSPTGAGASTEAFF
-	TRBV10-3	-	TRBJ2-2	TGTGCCAGCAGGGGGACTTCGAACACCGGGGAGCTGTTTTTT	CASRGTSNTGELFF
TRBD2	TRBV10-3	once	TRBJ2-1	TGTGCCATCAGTGTGACTAGCGGGAGCTCCTACAATGAGCAGTTCTTC	CAISVTSGSSYNEQFF
-	TRBV30	-	TRBJ2-1	TGTGCCTGGGGTGGACAGAGCTCCTACAATGAGCAGTTCTTC	CAWGGQSSYNEQFF
TRBD2	TRBV7-9	once	TRBJ2-1	TGTGCCAGCAGCTTGGGAGGGGCCAAACTATACAATGAGCAGTTCTTC	CASSLGGAKLYNEQFF
-	TRBV2	few	TRBJ2-3	TGTGCCAGCAGCGCAGGGGTTGGTACGCAGTATTTT	CASSAGVGTQYF
-	TRBV6-1	-	TRBJ1-1	TGTGCCAGCAGTGTGCGGCGGGGCACTGAAGCTTTCTTT	CASSVRRGTEAFF
-	TRBV18	once	TRBJ2-1	TGTGCCAGCTCACTGACGCGGAACTACAATGAGCAGTTCTTC	CASSLTRNYNEQFF
-	TRBV10-3	-	TRBJ2-5	TGTGCCATCAGTGATTCCGGGACCAATCAAGAGACCCAGTACTTC	CAISDSGTNQETQYF
TRBD2	TRBV27	many	TRBJ2-3	TGTGCCAGTGGGGGTCCACAGGCGGGACTAGTTGTTTCAGATACGCAGTATTTT	CASGGPQAGLVVSDTQYF
-	TRBV6-1	few	TRBJ1-5	TGTGCCAGCAGTGAATCGGGGGGGAATCAGCCCCAGCATTTT	CASSESGGNQPQHF
-	TRBV19	-	TRBJ1-5	TGTGCCAGTAGCCCCGACCGGACCTATAGCAATCAGCCCCAGCATTTT	CASSPDRTYSNQPQHF
-	TRBV7-3	-	TRBJ1-2	TGTGCCAGCAGCCCGACAGGTGGTGCTAACTATGGCTACACCTTC	CASSPTGGANYGYTF
-	TRBV27	-	TRBJ2-3	TGTGCCAGCAAAGCGGGCAAGCGCACAGATACGCAGTATTTT	CASKAGKRTDTQYF
-	TRBV6-5	-	TRBJ2-5	TGTGCCAGCAGCAACGGACCGGGACACCCGTACTTC	CASSNGPGHPYF
-	TRBV28	once	TRBJ1-4	TGTGCCAGCTTGGGGGTAAATGAAAAACTGTTTTTT	CASLGVNEKLFF
TRBD1	TRBV11-1	many	TRBJ1-4	TGTGCCAGCAGCCCCCGGGACAGGGTTAATGAAAAACTGTTTTTT	CASSPRDRVNEKLFF
TRBD2	TRBV7-7	-	TRBJ2-1	TGTGCCAGCAGCCAACAACTAGCGGGAGTCGGGAATGAGCAGTTCTTC	CASSQQLAGVGNEQFF
TRBD1	TRBV18	-	TRBJ1-4	TGTGCCAGCTCACCCTCAGGGGGGGTTGGCGGTGAAAAACTGTTTTTT	CASSPSGGVGGEKLFF
-	TRBV6-5	-	TRBJ2-5	TGTGCCAGCGCCTCGACCCGGGGGGCGTGGGAGACCCAGTACTTC	CASASTRGAWETQYF
TRBD1	TRBV7-9	-	TRBJ2-4	TGTGCCAGCAGCGCGCGACAGGGGTTCTTTCAGTACTTC	CASSARQGFFQYF
-	TRBV5-4	-	TRBJ2-5	TGTGCCAGCAGCGGGGCGGGCGGGGCAACCCGTGGGCAAGAGACCCAGTACTTC	CASSGAGGATRGQETQYF
-	TRBV28	few	TRBJ2-2	TGTGCCAGCAGTACCCCCTCCGCTGGCGGGGCAAACACCGGGGAGCTGTTTTTT	CASSTPSAGGANTGELFF
-	TRBV7-8	-	TRBJ1-1	TGTGCCAGCACCGACGAGCGCATGAACACTGAAGCTTTCTTT	CASTDERMNTEAFF
TRBD2	TRBV5-1	once	TRBJ2-7	TGCGCCAGCAGCTCGGGACTAGCGGTAAGCTCCTACGAGCAGTACTTC	CASSSGLAVSSYEQYF
TRBD1	TRBV18	-	TRBJ1-4	TGTGCCAGCTCACTCACCGGGACAGGGGATAAAAAACTGTTTTTT	CASSLTGTGDKKLFF
-	TRBV11-1	-	TRBJ2-5	TGTGCCAGCCGCCCAGGAGGCCGGCAAGAGACCCAGTACTTC	CASRPGGRQETQYF
TRBD1	TRBV27	-	TRBJ1-5	TGTGCCAGCAGTCCAACCCGACAGGGTTGGGACAATCAGCCCCAGCATTTT	CASSPTRQGWDNQPQHF
TRBD1	TRBV7-6	-	TRBJ1-4	TGTGCCAGCAGCTTAAAGACAGGGGGAGACGAAAAACTGTTTTTT	CASSLKTGGDEKLFF
-	TRBV11-2	-	TRBJ1-4	TGTGCCAGCAGCGATCCCAGGAAGGCGTATAATGAAAAACTGTTTTTT	CASSDPRKAYNEKLFF
-	TRBV2	-	TRBJ1-2	TGTGCCAGCAGTGAGGGGCCCTCTAACTATGGCTACACCTTC	CASSEGPSNYGYTF
-	TRBV7-9	-	TRBJ2-3	TGTGCCAGCAGCTCCCAGGGGCCGCAGTATTTT	CASSSQGPQYF
TRBD1	TRBV29-1	-	TRBJ2-6	TGCAGCGTTCAGCAGGGGGCTTCTGGGGCCAACGTCCTGACTTTC	CSVQQGASGANVLTF
-	TRBV7-9	-	TRBJ2-1	TGTGCCAGCAGGGGCGGAATTGGCACTGAGCAGTTCTTC	CASRGGIGTEQFF
-	TRBV14	-	TRBJ1-4	TGTGCCAGCAGCCAAAACAGAGGTCCTAATGAAAAACTGTTTTTT	CASSQNRGPNEKLFF
TRBD2	TRBV28	-	TRBJ2-7	TGTGCCAGCAGTTCTACCCGACTAGCGGGAGTCTACGAGCAGTACTTC	CASSSTRLAGVYEQYF
-	TRBV6-5	once	TRBJ2-1	TGTGCCAGCAGTTTCCGCGGAGTTAACTCCTACAATGAGCAGTTCTTC	CASSFRGVNSYNEQFF
TRBD2	TRBV28	few	TRBJ2-3	TGTGCCAGCAGCCGAGCGGGAACTAGCACAGATACGCAGTATTTT	CASSRAGTSTDTQYF
-	TRBV2	-	TRBJ2-5	TGTGCCAGCAGGGAAACGATGGGGGACTACTTC	CASRETMGDYF
TRBD1	TRBV2	few	TRBJ2-1	TGTGCCAGCAGGGTTGGGCAGGGGGCTTTAAGTGAGCAGTTCTTC	CASRVGQGALSEQFF
-	TRBV28	-	TRBJ2-5	TGTGCCAGCACCGGACCTGGGGCTGGCCAAGAGACCCAGTACTTC	CASTGPGAGQETQYF
TRBD2	TRBV28	once	TRBJ2-1	TGTGCCAGCAGTCTGACTAGCGGGAGGTACAATGAGCAGTTCTTC	CASSLTSGRYNEQFF
TRBD2	TRBV28	few	TRBJ2-5	TGTGCCAGCAGCCTGACTAGCGTGAAGACCCAGTACTTC	CASSLTSVKTQYF
TRBD2	TRBV5-1	-	TRBJ2-1	TGCGCCAGCAGCCTCCAGCGGGGTCAGAACAATGAGCAGTTCTTC	CASSLQRGQNNEQFF
TRBD1	TRBV7-3	few	TRBJ1-2	TGTGCCAGCAGCTGGTCGGGACAGGGAGGCTATGGCTACACCTTC	CASSWSGQGGYGYTF
TRBD1	TRBV6-1	-	TRBJ2-1	TGTGCCAGCAGTGATAAGGACAGGGACTCCAATGAGCAGTTCTTC	CASSDKDRDSNEQFF
-	TRBV28	-	TRBJ2-7	TGTGCCAGCAGTCGCCGGGACTCCTTCTCCGAGCAGTACTTC	CASSRRDSFSEQYF
-	TRBV6-6	-	TRBJ2-3	TGTGCCAGCAGTTACGGCGGACTACAATTCACAGATACGCAGTATTTT	CASSYGGLQFTDTQYF
TRBD2	TRBV6-4	-	TRBJ2-3	TGTGCCCCAATAGACAGCGGGAGGGTAGATACGCAGTATTTT	CAPIDSGRVDTQYF